Shown below are 15 T cell receptor beta chains from a single sample sequenced in a study of identical twins. One entry per CDR3 protein, called by TCRdb with MiXCR from the 5' RACE reads. The table lists around 220,000 distinct CDR3 sequences, 10% of them singletons, with more than 8.5% in the top ten. Sequencing was done on a sample of memory T cells sorted from blood. Source of these receptors: a man over 45 in good health.

This clonotype was seen at least ten times. The genes are TRBV5-1 and TRBJ1-6; a weak D match, TRBD1 (5 bases). The CDR3 has 14 residues. Germline CDR1 is SGHRS and CDR2 is YFSETQ. V lost 0 bases, J lost 6 bases, and 7 bases lay in between. The CDR3 DNA sequence: TGCGCCAGCAGCTTGGGACAGACTAATTCACCCCTCCACTTT. Protein: CASSLGQTNSPLHF.

This clonotype was recorded many times. V and J are TRBV29-1 and TRBJ2-7; D gene uncertain. V dropped 4 bases and J dropped 4 bases, with 14 bases sitting between them. Germline V gene lookup returns CDR1 SQVTM and CDR2 ANQGSEA. This CDR3 region has 13 residues. The CDR3 DNA reads TGCAGCGTTGTGAGGCCAGGATATTACGAGCAGTACTTC. Its protein is CSVVRPGYYEQYF.

The chain combines TRBV11-1 with TRBJ2-1; D possibly matches TRBD1 or TRBD2 (5 bases each). Looked up from germline, CDR1 is SGHAT and CDR2 is FQDESV (reference sequence). The CDR3 length is 18 residues. The V and J ends lost 0 bases and 7 bases respectively, with 22 bases between them. CDR3 sequence reads: CASSLASAGSLGTNEQFF. The CDR3 nucleotides read TGTGCCAGCAGCTTAGCGAGCGCGGGTTCACTTGGGACGAATGAGCAGTTCTTC. The full variable domain, its missing parts supplied by reference TRBV11-1 and TRBJ2-1, is EAEVAQSPRYKITEKSQAVAFWCDPISGHATLYWYRQILGQGPELLVQFQDESVVDDSQLPKDRFSAERLKGVDSTLKIQPAELGDSAMYLCASSLASAGSLGTNEQFFGPGTRLTVL.

This clonotype appeared a few times. J is TRBJ2-2 and V is TRBV11-2, with 9 bases matching TRBD2. From germline, CDR1 is SGHAT and CDR2 FQNNGV. The CDR3 consists of 15 residues. J lost 6 bases, V lost 4 bases, and 6 bases had no gene match. The CDR3 region has the DNA TGTGCCAGCAGCTGGCCGCGGGGGGGCCCCGGGGAGCTGTTTTTT. It translates to CASSWPRGGPGELFF.

This clonotype was observed a handful of times. V is TRBV20-1 and J is TRBJ2-1; 8 bases are a match to TRBD2. The ends lost 5 bases at V and 5 bases at J; junction bases unmatched: 14. This CDR3 contains 16 residues. Germline CDR1 DFQATT, CDR2 SNEGSKA (reference sequence). The CDR3 reads CSAGALNGLADNEQFF. The CDR3 nucleotides read TGCAGTGCTGGGGCATTGAACGGACTAGCAGACAATGAGCAGTTCTTC.

The chain couples TRBV5-5 to TRBJ1-1; tentatively, D is TRBD1 (5 bases). The CDR3 length is 15 residues. The ends were cut back, 0 bases at V and 1 base at J, with 10 bases in the middle. Germline V gene lookup returns CDR1 SGHKS and CDR2 YYEKEE (reference sequence). CDR3 DNA: TGTGCCAGCAGCTTGGTCAGGGTAGCGAACACTGAAGCTTTCTTT. This encodes CASSLVRVANTEAFF.

The rearrangement joins TRBV6-1 to TRBJ2-2; 9 positions match TRBD1. CDR1 and CDR2 (germline): MNHNS, SASEGT. The CDR3 totals 20 residues. With V trimmed by 5 bases and J by 5 bases, 21 bases remained unmatched. CDR3 coding DNA: TGTGCCAGCAGTAAAGACAGGACAGGGGCTCGATTGGGGCAAACCGGGGAGCTGTTTTTT. This translates into CASSKDRTGARLGQTGELFF.

This clonotype was seen many times. This sequence joins TRBV28 and TRBJ2-4; a weak D match, TRBD1 (5 bases). V lost 5 bases and J 12 bases, leaving 17 bases between the germline ends. CDR1 MDHEN and CDR2 SYDVKM come from the germline V gene. CDR3 length: 13 amino acids. The CDR3 coding sequence is TGTGCCAGCAGTGGATCTATCAGGGATGGTCAGTACTTC. Encoded protein: CASSGSIRDGQYF.

The chain has TRBV7-6 and TRBJ2-7, with TRBD2 as a possible D gene (5 bases). In germline, CDR1 is SGHVS, CDR2 FNYEAQ. V was cut by 5 bases and J by 6 bases, with 14 bases left in between. The CDR3 extends over 13 amino acids. CDR3 bases: TGTGCCAGCAGCCCCCGAGGGCAGCTCGAGCAGTACTTC. It encodes CASSPRGQLEQYF. Variable domain in full (rest from reference TRBV7-6 and TRBJ2-7): GAGVSQSPRYKVTKRGQDVALRCDPISGHVSLYWYRQALGQGPEFLTYFNYEAQQDKSGLPNDRFSAERPEGSISTLTIQRTEQRDSAMYRCASSPRGQLEQYFGPGTRLTVT.

This clonotype occurred a few times. V usage is TRBV7-9 and J usage is TRBJ2-1, with D tentatively TRBD2 (5 bases). V was shortened by 5 bases and J by 7 bases, with 21 bases between the two germline ends. CDR1 is SEHNR, CDR2 FQNEAQ, per germline (reference sequence). The CDR3 covers 16 residues. The CDR3 bases are TGTGCCAGCAGCCGTTTACGGGGTCCGGTGGGGAATGAGCAGTTCTTC. Protein product: CASSRLRGPVGNEQFF. Full variable domain (rest looked up from reference TRBV7-9 and TRBJ2-1): DTGVSQNPRHKITKRGQNVTFRCDPISEHNRLYWYRQTLGQGPEFLTYFQNEAQLEKSRLLSDRFSAERPKGSFSTLEIQRTEQGDSAMYLCASSRLRGPVGNEQFFGPGTRLTVL.

The rearrangement links TRBV15 to TRBJ1-3, with D possibly matching TRBD1 (6 bases). Germline CDR1 reads LNHNV; CDR2 reads YYDKDF (reference sequence). Deletions cut 2 bases from V and 0 bases from J, with 17 bases between. CDR3 length: 18 residues. CDR3 region: CATSRKPDSWSSGNTIYF. The CDR3, as DNA: TGTGCCACCAGCAGAAAACCGGACAGTTGGAGCTCTGGAAACACCATATATTTT.

There are many counts of this clonotype. V gene TRBV6-1 combines with J gene TRBJ1-4; D remains ambiguous. The CDR3 extends over 13 amino acids. The V end lost 6 bases, the J end lost 8 bases, and 13 bases lay between the germline ends. Germline V gives CDR1 MNHNS, CDR2 SASEGT. Here the CDR3 DNA reads TGTGCCAGCAGACCGTCTCTACGGGAAAAACTGTTTTTT. This codes for CASRPSLREKLFF.

This clonotype was detected a few times. J is TRBJ1-2 and V is TRBV5-1; 9 nucleotides line up with TRBD1. CDR1 and CDR2 from the germline V gene are SGHRS and YFSETQ. The CDR3 covers 15 residues. The ends lost 0 bases at V and 7 bases at J; junction bases unmatched: 7. CDR3 DNA: TGCGCCAGCAGCTTGGAGAGACAGGGGGGCGGTGGCTACACCTTC. It specifies CASSLERQGGGGYTF.

This clonotype has more than one count but fewer than ten. The chain uses TRBV5-4 and TRBJ1-2; 7 positions match TRBD1. The CDR3 runs 15 residues. V lost 4 bases and J lost 1; bases outside the gene matches: 7. Germline CDR1 is SGHNT and CDR2 is YYREEE (reference sequence). The DNA for the CDR3 is TGTGCCAGCAGCCAAACGGACAGGCTTAACTATGGCTACACCTTC. Encoded protein: CASSQTDRLNYGYTF.

The chain carries TRBV12-3 or TRBV12-4 and TRBJ2-7; 10 positions match TRBD1. The CDR3 totals 15 residues. V shed 5 bases and J 7 bases; nucleotides not matched to a gene: 11. This chain's CDR3 is CASSPGRDRGEEQYF. In DNA form, the CDR3 reads TGTGCCAGCAGTCCTGGCCGGGACAGGGGTGAAGAGCAGTACTTC.